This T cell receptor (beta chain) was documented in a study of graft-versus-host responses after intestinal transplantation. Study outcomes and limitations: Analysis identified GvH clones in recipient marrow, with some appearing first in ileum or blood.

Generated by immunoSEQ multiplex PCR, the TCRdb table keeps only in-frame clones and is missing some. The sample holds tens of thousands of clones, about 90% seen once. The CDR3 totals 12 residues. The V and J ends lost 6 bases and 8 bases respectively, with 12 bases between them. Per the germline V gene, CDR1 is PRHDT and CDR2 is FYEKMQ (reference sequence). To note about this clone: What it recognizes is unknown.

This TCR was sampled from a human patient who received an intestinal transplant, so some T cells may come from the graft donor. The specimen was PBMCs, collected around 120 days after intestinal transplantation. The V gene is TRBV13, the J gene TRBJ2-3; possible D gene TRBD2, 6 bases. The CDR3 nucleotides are TGTGCCAGCAGGGAGGGGCTAGGTACGCAGTATTTT. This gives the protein CASREGLGTQYF.